This TCR beta chain originates from a study of T cell responses to AZD1222 COVID-19 vaccine. Sequencing was performed with immunoSEQ multiplex PCR; in TCRdb, only in-frame clones are kept and a portion is missing. The sample shows 150,000 to 160,000 clones, roughly 90% of them seen only once. Deletions cut 3 bases from V and 9 bases from J, with 9 bases between. The CDR3 runs to 12 residues. This sequence joins TRBV12-3 or TRBV12-4 and TRBJ1-5; unclear D gene. Here the sequenced sample was peripheral blood, taken on day 0 of AZD1222 vaccination. The receptor was isolated from an adult in good health. The CDR3 spells CASSFTGMPQHF. CDR3 bases: TGTGCCAGCAGTTTTACTGGGATGCCCCAGCATTTT.